This T cell receptor beta chain was observed in a study of regulatory T cells in long-lasting Graves disease (dated by TCRdb to the early 2020s). About the investigation overall: Antithyroid drugs had been taken for less than 3 months by newly diagnosed Graves' disease patients. TCR sequencing covered roughly 13 persistent and some 20 newly diagnosed Graves' disease patients, some 35 samples in total. Peripheral blood TCR sequencing and RNA sequencing compared persistent Graves' disease patients with newly diagnosed Graves' disease patients. The study took place in China and was registered as a clinical trial. Findings and caveats that apply to the study as a whole: The authors noted that the small sample size was a limitation that may lower accuracy. Because the primary lesion, thyroid tissue, could not be accessed, the study looked at peripheral blood alone. Patients with persistent disease shared more public clonotypes (over 2,500) than newly diagnosed patients did (around 930). Compared with newly diagnosed patients, patients with persistent Graves' disease had lower TCR Shannon entropy and fewer highly expanded clones, which suggests clonal expansion. Persistent disease showed preferential use of TRBV28, TRBJ1-2 and TRBJ2-5, whereas newly diagnosed disease favored TRBV20-1 and TRBJ2-1. Sequencing and analysis were limited to the TCR beta chain.

The library was generated by multiplex PCR. Reads for this sample came from an Illumina HiSeq 4000. To build TCR beta libraries, CDR3 regions were amplified by Arm-PCR using iRepertoire HTBI primers. Gel purification was performed on PCR products prior to sequencing. The authors processed their data as follows. Across samples, 60 to 70 TRBV and roughly 15 TRBJ segments were identified and used for gene usage analysis of CDR3 amino acid clonotypes. Filtered high-quality paired reads were merged into contigs using COPE and FqMerger. BLAST was used to align contigs to IMGT TRBV, TRBD and TRBJ reference genes, and CDR3 was defined according to IMGT. Clonotypes above 0.1% frequency were classified as highly expanded clones. Shannon entropy served as the measure of repertoire diversity, while the Gini coefficient captured V-J evenness. Clonotypes shared by more than one individual were considered public. TCRdb ran its own pipeline on the public reads, namely fastp trimming at Q25 and MiXCR clone calling, and kept in-frame beta chains. Rows merge per CDR3 protein into single entries with the most common DNA and genes. The V and J calls and clone size are TCRdb's, not the authors'. This sample is represented by 450,000 to 500,000 distinct CDR3 sequences; under 20% of them were singletons. The top ten constitute roughly an eighth of the sample.

There are many counts of this clonotype. Its antigen remains unidentified. No clone much larger than this one lies a single base away; base qualities are absent. At the junction V is shortened by 4 bases and J by 1 base; bases outside the gene matches: 9. Taken from cysteine to phenylalanine, the CDR3 has 16 residues. Only the CDR3 region is kept as DNA, spanning 48 bases read in frame from base 1. The germline V gene supplies CDR1 MDHEN and CDR2 SYDVKM. The sample's time point label, in plain terms: newly diagnosed GD, antithyroid drugs for less than 3 months. For both TCR sequencing and RNA sequencing, RNA was extracted from PBMCs using TRIzol. Graves' disease was diagnosed according to American Thyroid Association guidelines. Patients were recruited from an endocrinology department in Xi'an, China. From each patient, around 8.3 milliliters of peripheral blood was collected into an EDTA anticoagulant tube. PBMCs were isolated by Ficoll Paque Plus density gradient separation without further T cell sorting. An Agilent 2100 Bioanalyzer and agarose gel were used to check RNA quality, while a NanoDrop 2000 measured RNA concentration.

These data were likewise used in another study, on T cells in Graves' hyperthyroidism and ophthalmopathy. In that second paper, the authors write: A patient counted as having stable Graves' hyperthyroidism if no progression to ophthalmopathy occurred over 18 months of follow-up. Hyperthyroidism patients were newly diagnosed, with disease duration under 2 months, and aged 18 to 65 years. Exclusion was applied to patients with uncontrolled infections, other autoimmune diseases, pregnancy or lactation. Diagnoses were based on clinical symptoms, serum thyroxine and TRAb, thyroid ultrasound and orbital computed tomography. A first-round RT-PCR of the TCR CDR3 used the HTBI primer set with the Qiagen OneStep RT-PCR kit. Most expanded thyroid clonotypes (frequency above 0.001) were also detected in blood, suggesting blood repertoires may reflect thyroid immune responses. A model built on a 13 V-J signature distinguished ophthalmopathy from stable hyperthyroidism, reaching roughly 88% sensitivity and 81.08% specificity in cross-validation and 80%/75% in testing. During validation, the model predicted progression to ophthalmopathy a median of around 6 months ahead of onset, with almost 71% sensitivity and 72.22% specificity. To identify distinguishing TCR V-J signatures, a discovery cohort of some 100 patients was used, comprising some 45 with Graves' ophthalmopathy and around 60 with stable Graves' hyperthyroidism. Whether ophthalmopathy could be predicted prospectively was tested in an independent validation cohort made up of 18 to 20 hyperthyroidism patients plus 17 patients who later progressed to ophthalmopathy. The 95 to 100 discovery patients were randomly divided into training and test sets at a 7:3 ratio. Thyroid tissue and blood T-cell repertoires from about six Graves' hyperthyroidism patients were also compared in the study. Following sampling, methimazole starting at 30 mg daily was given to hyperthyroidism patients, and high-dose intravenous methylprednisolone was given to ophthalmopathy patients. Libraries were constructed in a second round of multiplex PCR, after which size selection and purification were carried out. Libraries were sequenced paired-end with 100 bp reads on an Illumina HiSeq2000. SOAPnuke was used to process the raw data, with reads discarded if the reads contained adapters or uncalled bases, had a mean Phred below 15, or lacked an exact constant-primer or identifier match. High-quality paired reads were merged with COPE v1.2.5, and unique nucleotide sequences were defined as clonotypes. Clonotypes were aligned to IMGT TRBV, TRBD and TRBJ reference segments using MiTCR v1.1. Analysis was restricted to V-J combinations with a frequency above 0.0001, which covered 99% to 99.2% of repertoires. A TCS score was defined as the ratio between F50 (clonal expansion) and ExV (chaos), using BLOSUM62-based TCRdist between CDR3 peptides within each V-J. Welch's t-statistics and random forest reduced fewer than 600 V-J features to 10 to 15, which were used in a naive Bayes classifier (R e1071). No statistical method was used to set the sample size in advance, and investigators knew the group allocation. The paper reports TCR Vbeta CDR3 sequencing of approximately 140 peripheral blood samples: approximately 43 ophthalmopathy, 70 to 85 hyperthyroidism and 17 progressor patients.

This sample comprised peripheral blood mononuclear cells (PBMCs), obtained at new diagnosis, from a patient treated with antithyroid drugs. The receptor comes from a middle-aged man with Graves disease. Donor details come from another sample of the same person, matched by shared clones. This chain is built from TRBV28 and TRBJ1-2, with TRBD1 matching 7 junction bases. The sequenced DNA is TGTGCCAGCAGTTCACCGGGGCAGGGGGGTAACTATGGCTACACCTTC. Translated, this is CASSSPGQGGNYGYTF.